The T cell receptor (beta chain) described here comes from a study of response to subunit inactivated influenza vaccine. From germline, CDR1 is LNHNV and CDR2 YYDKDF (reference sequence). This CDR3 region has 12 residues. V was clipped by 6 bases and J by 5 bases, with 10 bases between them. From the RT-PCR reads, TCRdb called clonotypes with MiXCR, one entry per CDR3 protein. The data show around 760,000 distinct CDR3 sequences, about 14% seen once. This clonotype occurred many times. This clonotype was sampled from a man aged 50-60 years who received an inactivated influenza vaccine. Sequencing used PBMCs from blood, obtained approximately 15 days before vaccination. This chain connects TRBV15 to TRBJ1-1, with a possible D match to TRBD1 (6 bases). CDR3 sequence reads: CATSNRETEAFF. For the CDR3, the DNA is TGTGCCACCAGTAACAGGGAAACTGAAGCTTTCTTT.